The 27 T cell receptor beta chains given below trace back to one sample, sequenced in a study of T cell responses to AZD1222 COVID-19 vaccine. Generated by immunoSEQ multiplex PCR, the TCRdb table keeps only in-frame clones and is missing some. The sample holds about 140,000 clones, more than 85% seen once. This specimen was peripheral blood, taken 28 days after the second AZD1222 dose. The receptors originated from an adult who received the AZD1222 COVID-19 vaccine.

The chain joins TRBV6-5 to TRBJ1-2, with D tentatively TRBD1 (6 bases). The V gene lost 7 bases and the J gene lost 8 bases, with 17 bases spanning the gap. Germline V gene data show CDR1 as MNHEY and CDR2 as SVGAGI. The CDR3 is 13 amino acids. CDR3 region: CASTQDRFGGYTF. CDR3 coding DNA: TGTGCCAGCACCCAAGACAGGTTTGGGGGCTACACCTTC.

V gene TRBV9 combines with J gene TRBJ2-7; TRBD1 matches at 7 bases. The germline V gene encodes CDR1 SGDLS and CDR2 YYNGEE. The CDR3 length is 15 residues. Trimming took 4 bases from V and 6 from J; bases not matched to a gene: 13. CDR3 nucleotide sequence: TGTGCCAGCAGCCTGGGATCCGGGACAGCTGCCGAGCAGTACTTC. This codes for CASSLGSGTAAEQYF.

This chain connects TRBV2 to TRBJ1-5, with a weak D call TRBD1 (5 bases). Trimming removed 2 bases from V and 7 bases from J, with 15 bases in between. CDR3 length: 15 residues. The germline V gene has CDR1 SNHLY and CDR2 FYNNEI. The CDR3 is CASSESIQAWQPQHF. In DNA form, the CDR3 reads TGTGCCAGCAGTGAAAGCATACAGGCTTGGCAGCCCCAGCATTTT.

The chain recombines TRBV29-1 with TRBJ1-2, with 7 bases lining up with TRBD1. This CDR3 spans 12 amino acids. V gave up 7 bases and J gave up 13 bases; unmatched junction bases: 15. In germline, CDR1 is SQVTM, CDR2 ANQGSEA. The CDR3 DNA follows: TGCAGCGAAACCTTGCGCACGGACAGGTTCACCTTC. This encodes CSETLRTDRFTF.

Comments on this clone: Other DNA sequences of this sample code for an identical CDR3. DNA of the CDR3: TGTGCCAGCAGTTTAAGCTCTGGGGCCAACGTCCTGACTTTC. Residues: CASSLSSGANVLTF. J is TRBJ2-6 and V is TRBV28; D call uncertain. The CDR3 runs 14 residues. V dropped 2 bases and J dropped 0 bases, with 2 bases sitting between them. Germline V gene sequence: CDR1 MDHEN, CDR2 SYDVKM.

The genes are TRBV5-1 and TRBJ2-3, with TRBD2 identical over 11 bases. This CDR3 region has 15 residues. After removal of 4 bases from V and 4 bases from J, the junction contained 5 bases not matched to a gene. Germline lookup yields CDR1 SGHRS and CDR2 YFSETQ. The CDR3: CASSGSGRAPDTQYF. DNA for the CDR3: TGCGCCAGCAGCGGTAGCGGGAGGGCGCCAGATACGCAGTATTTT.

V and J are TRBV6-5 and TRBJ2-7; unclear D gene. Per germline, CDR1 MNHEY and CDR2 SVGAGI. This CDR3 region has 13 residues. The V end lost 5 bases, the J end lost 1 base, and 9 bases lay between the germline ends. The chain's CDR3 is CASSQTGSYEQYF. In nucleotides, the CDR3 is TGTGCCAGCAGTCAGACGGGTTCCTACGAGCAGTACTTC.

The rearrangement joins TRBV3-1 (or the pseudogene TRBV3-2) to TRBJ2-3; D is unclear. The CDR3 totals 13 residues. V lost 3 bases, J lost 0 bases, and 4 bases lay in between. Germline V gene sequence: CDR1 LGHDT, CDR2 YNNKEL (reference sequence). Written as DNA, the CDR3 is TGTGCCAGCAGCCAGCAAAGCACAGATACGCAGTATTTT. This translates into CASSQQSTDTQYF.

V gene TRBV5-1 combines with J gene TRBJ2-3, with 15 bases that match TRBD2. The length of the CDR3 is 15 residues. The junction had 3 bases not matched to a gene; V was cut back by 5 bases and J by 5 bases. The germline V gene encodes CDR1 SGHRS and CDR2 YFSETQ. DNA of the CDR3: TGCGCCAGCAGAGTGGGACTAGCGGGAGGAGATACGCAGTATTTT. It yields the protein CASRVGLAGGDTQYF.

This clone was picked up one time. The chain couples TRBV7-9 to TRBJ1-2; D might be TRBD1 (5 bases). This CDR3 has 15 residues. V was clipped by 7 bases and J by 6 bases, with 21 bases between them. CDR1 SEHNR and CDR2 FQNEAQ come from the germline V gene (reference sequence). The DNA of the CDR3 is TGTGCCAGCACCAAGTCGGGGCCTTGGGGGAATGGCTACACCTTC. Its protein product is CASTKSGPWGNGYTF.

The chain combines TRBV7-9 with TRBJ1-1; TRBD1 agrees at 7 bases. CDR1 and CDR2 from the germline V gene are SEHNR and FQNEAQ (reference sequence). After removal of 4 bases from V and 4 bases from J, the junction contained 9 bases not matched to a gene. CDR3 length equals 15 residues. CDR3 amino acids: CASSYGQVAPTEAFF. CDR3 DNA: TGTGCCAGCAGCTACGGACAGGTCGCTCCCACTGAAGCTTTCTTT.

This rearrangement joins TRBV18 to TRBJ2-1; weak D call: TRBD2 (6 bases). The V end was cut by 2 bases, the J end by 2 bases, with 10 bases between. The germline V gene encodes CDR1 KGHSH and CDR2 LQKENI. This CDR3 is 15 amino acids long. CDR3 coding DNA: TGTGCCAGCTCACCAGGGGAGGCTACCTACAATGAGCAGTTCTTC. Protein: CASSPGEATYNEQFF.

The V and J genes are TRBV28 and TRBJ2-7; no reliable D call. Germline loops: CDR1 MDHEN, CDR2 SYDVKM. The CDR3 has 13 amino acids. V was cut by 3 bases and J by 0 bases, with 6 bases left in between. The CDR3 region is CASSFPSSYEQYF. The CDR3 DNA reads TGTGCCAGCAGTTTTCCAAGCTCCTACGAGCAGTACTTC.

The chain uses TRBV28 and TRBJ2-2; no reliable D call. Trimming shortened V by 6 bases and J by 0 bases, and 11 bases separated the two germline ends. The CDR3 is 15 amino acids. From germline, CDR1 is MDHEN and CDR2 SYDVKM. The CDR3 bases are TGTGCCAGCAGCCTGGAGTACCCGAACACCGGGGAGCTGTTTTTT. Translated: CASSLEYPNTGELFF.

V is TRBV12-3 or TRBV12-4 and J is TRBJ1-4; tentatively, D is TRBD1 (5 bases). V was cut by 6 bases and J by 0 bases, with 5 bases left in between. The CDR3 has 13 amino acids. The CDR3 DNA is TGTGCCAGCAGGGGACCAACTAATGAAAAACTGTTTTTT. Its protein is CASRGPTNEKLFF.

The CDR3 nucleotides are TGTGCCAGCAGCCCTCAGGGACGGCTTCAGAACTATGGCTACACCTTC. Translation: CASSPQGRLQNYGYTF. The chain uses TRBV5-4 and TRBJ1-2, with D possibly TRBD1 on 5 matching bases. CDR3 size: 16 residues. Trimming cost V 4 bases and J 2 bases, with 18 bases left between them. Germline values: CDR1 SGHNT, CDR2 YYREEE (reference sequence).

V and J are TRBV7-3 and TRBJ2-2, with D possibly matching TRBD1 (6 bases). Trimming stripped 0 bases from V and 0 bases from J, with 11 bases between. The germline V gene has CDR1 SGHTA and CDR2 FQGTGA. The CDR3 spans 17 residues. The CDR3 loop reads CASSLTVWTANTGELFF. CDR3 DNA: TGTGCCAGCAGCTTAACAGTTTGGACAGCGAACACCGGGGAGCTGTTTTTT.

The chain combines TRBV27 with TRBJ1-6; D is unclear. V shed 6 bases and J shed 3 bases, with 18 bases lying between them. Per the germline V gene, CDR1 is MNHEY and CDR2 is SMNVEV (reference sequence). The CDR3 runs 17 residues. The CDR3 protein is CASSRSGWQLYNSPLHF. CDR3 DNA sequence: TGTGCCAGCAGCCGATCGGGTTGGCAGCTCTATAATTCACCCCTCCACTTT.

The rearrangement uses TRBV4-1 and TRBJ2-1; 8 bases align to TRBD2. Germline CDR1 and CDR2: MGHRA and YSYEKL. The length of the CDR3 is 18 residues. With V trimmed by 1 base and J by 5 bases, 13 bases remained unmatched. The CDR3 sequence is CASSQVDMGLVSHNEQFF. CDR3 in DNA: TGCGCCAGCAGCCAAGTTGACATGGGACTAGTGAGCCACAATGAGCAGTTCTTC.

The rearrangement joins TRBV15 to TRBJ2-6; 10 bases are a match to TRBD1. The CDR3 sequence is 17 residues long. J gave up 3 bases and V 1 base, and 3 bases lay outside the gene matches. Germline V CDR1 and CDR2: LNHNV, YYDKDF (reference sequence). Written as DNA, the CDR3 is TGTGCCACCAGCAGAGGGACAGGGGGTTTTGGGGCCAACGTCCTGACTTTC. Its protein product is CATSRGTGGFGANVLTF.

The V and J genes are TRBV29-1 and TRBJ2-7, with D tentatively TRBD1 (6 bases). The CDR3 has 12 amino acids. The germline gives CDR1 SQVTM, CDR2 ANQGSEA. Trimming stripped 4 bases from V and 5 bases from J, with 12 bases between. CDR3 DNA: TGCAGCGTTGCCCGGACAGCCCACGAGCAGTACTTC. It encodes CSVARTAHEQYF.

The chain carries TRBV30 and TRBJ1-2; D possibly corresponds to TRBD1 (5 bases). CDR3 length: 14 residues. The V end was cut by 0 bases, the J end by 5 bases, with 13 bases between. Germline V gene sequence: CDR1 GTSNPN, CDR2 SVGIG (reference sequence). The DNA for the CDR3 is TGTGCCTGGAGTGTAGCGGGGCTCGGGTATGGCTACACCTTC. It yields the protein CAWSVAGLGYGYTF. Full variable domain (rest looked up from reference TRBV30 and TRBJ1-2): SQTIHQWPATLVQPVGSPLSLECTVEGTSNPNLYWYRQAAGRGLQLLFYSVGIGQISSEVPQNLSASRPQDRQFILSSKKLLLSDSGFYLCAWSVAGLGYGYTFGSGTRLTVV.

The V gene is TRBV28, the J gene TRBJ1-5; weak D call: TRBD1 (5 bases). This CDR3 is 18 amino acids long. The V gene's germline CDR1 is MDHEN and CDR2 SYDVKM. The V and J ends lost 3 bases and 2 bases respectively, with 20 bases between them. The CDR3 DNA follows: TGTGCCAGCAGTTTCCGGCAGGGTTTAGCTGGGGGCAATCAGCCCCAGCATTTT. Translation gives CASSFRQGLAGGNQPQHF. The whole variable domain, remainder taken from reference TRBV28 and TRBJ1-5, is DVKVTQSSRYLVKRTGEKVFLECVQDMDHENMFWYRQDPGLGLRLIYFSYDVKMKEKGDIPEGYSVSREKKERFSLILESASTNQTSMYLCASSFRQGLAGGNQPQHFGDGTRLSIL.

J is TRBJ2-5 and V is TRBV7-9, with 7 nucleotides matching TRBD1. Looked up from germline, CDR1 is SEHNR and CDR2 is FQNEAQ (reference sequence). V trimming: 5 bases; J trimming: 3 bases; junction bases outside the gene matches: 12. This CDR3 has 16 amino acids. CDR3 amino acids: CASSRPDPGQKETQYF. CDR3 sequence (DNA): TGTGCCAGCAGCCGCCCGGATCCGGGACAGAAAGAGACCCAGTACTTC. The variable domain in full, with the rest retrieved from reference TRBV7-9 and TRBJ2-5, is DTGVSQNPRHKITKRGQNVTFRCDPISEHNRLYWYRQTLGQGPEFLTYFQNEAQLEKSRLLSDRFSAERPKGSFSTLEIQRTEQGDSAMYLCASSRPDPGQKETQYFGPGTRLLVL.

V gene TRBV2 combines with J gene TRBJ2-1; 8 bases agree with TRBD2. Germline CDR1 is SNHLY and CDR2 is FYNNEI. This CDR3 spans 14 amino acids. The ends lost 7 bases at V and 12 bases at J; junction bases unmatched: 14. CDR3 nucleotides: TGTGCCAGCACCTCGGTGACTAGCGTCACAGGGCAGTTCTTC. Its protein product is CASTSVTSVTGQFF.

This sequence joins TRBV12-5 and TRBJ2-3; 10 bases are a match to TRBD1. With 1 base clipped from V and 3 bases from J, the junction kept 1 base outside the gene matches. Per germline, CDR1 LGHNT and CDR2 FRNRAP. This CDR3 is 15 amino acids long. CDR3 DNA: TGTGCTAGTGGTTTGGGGACAGGGGGGACAGATACGCAGTATTTT. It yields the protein CASGLGTGGTDTQYF.

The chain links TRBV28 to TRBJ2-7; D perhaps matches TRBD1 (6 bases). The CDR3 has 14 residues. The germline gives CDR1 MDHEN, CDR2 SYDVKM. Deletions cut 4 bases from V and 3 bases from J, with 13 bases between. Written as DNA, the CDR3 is TGTGCCAGCAGTTCACAGGGTGCGGGCTACGAGCAGTACTTC. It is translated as CASSSQGAGYEQYF.